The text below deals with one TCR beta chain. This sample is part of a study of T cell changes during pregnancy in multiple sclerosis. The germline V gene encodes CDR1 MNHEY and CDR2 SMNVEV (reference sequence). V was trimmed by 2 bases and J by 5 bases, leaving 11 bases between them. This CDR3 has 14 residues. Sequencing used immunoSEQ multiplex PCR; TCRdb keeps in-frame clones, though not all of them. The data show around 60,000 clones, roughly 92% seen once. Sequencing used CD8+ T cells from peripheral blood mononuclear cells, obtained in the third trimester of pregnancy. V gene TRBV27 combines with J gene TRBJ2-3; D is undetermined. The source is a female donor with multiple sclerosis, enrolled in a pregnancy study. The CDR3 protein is CASSLSLYGDTQYF. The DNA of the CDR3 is TGTGCCAGCAGTTTAAGTCTTTACGGAGATACGCAGTATTTT.